This T cell receptor (beta chain) was identified during a study of response to subunit inactivated influenza vaccine. Study findings and constraints: Authors suggested each seasonal influenza vaccination recruits few new T cells.

In TCRdb, the RT-PCR reads were re-called with MiXCR into one record per CDR3 protein. The sample holds about 310,000 distinct CDR3 sequences; about 20% are singletons and the top ten take around a tenth. This clonotype has only a few counts. Its target is not known. This CDR3 has 16 amino acids. Germline V gene sequence: CDR1 SGDLS, CDR2 YYNGEE. Trimming at V came to 2 bases and at J to 1 base, leaving 9 bases not matched to a gene. Sample: PBMCs from blood, taken about 20 months after vaccination. The source of this sequence is a man aged 50 to 69 who received an inactivated influenza vaccine. The chain joins TRBV9 to TRBJ2-7; 7 bases line up with TRBD2. The CDR3: CASSVGGGVGSYEQYF. CDR3 in DNA: TGTGCCAGCAGCGTTGGGGGGGGAGTAGGTTCCTACGAGCAGTACTTC.